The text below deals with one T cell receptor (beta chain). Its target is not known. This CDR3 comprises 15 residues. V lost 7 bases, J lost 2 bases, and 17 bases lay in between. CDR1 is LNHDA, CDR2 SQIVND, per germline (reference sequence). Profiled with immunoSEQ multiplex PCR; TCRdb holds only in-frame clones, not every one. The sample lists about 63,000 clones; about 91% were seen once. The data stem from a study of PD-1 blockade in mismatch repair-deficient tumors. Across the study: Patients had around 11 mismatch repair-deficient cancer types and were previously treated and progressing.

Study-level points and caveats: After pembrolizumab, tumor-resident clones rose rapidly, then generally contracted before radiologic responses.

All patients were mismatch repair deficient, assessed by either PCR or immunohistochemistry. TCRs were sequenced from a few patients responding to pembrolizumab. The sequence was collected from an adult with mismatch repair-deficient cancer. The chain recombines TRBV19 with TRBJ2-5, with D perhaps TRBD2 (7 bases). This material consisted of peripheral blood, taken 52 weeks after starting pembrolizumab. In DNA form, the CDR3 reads TGTGCCAGTAAGAGGGGGGGCGTTGAGCAAGAGACCCAGTACTTC. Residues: CASKRGGVEQETQYF. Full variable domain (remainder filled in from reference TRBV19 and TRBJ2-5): DGGITQSPKYLFRKEGQNVTLSCEQNLNHDAMYWYRQDPGQGLRLIYYSQIVNDFQKGDIAEGYSVSREKKESFPLTVTSAQKNPTAFYLCASKRGGVEQETQYFGPGTRLLVL.